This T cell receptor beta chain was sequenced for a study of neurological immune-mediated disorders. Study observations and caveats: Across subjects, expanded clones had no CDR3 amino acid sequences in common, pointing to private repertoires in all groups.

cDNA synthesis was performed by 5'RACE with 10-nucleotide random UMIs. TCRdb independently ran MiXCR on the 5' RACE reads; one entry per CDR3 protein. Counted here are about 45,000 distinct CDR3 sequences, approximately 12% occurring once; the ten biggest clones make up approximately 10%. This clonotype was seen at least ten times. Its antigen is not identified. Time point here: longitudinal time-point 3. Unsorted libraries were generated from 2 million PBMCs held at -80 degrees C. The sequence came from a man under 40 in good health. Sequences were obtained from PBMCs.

The CDR3 DNA reads as TGTGCCAGCAGTCCCGAGGGAGAATTCAATGAGCAGTTCTTC. This sequence encodes CASSPEGEFNEQFF. This chain links TRBV28 with TRBJ2-1; a weak D match, TRBD2 (5 bases). V lost 5 bases and J 6 bases, leaving 14 bases between the germline ends. The CDR3 totals 14 residues. Germline V gene sequence: CDR1 MDHEN, CDR2 SYDVKM.